The 18 T cell receptor beta chains presented below share a single source sample, sequenced in a study of blood T cell repertoires in COVID-19. Only in-frame clones appear in the TCRdb table, and some are missing; sequencing was by immunoSEQ multiplex PCR. This sample has 200,000 to 300,000 clones; about four fifths occur once, and the top ten carry over 1.5%. The sample was peripheral blood. The receptors shown here come from a woman aged 35 to 49 who had recovered from COVID-19.

The chain carries TRBV6-4 and TRBJ2-2, with TRBD1 matching over 9 bases. The CDR3 is made up of 15 amino acids. Germline V gene data show CDR1 as MRHNA and CDR2 as SNTAGT. Germline trimming cut 6 bases from V and 1 base from J; bases unmatched to any gene: 3. The CDR3 DNA sequence: TGTGCCAGCAGACGGACAGGGGTGAACACCGGGGAGCTGTTTTTT. Protein sequence: CASRRTGVNTGELFF.

This chain joins TRBV27 and TRBJ2-4, with 11 bases fitting TRBD2. The CDR3 totals 16 residues. Germline lookup yields CDR1 MNHEY and CDR2 SMNVEV (reference sequence). The V and J ends lost 5 bases and 8 bases, in that order; junction bases with no gene match: 11. The CDR3 loop reads CASSPGIAGGPDIQYF. The CDR3 DNA follows: TGTGCCAGCAGTCCCGGCATAGCGGGGGGGCCGGACATTCAGTACTTC.

The J gene is TRBJ2-3, the V gene TRBV3-1 (or the pseudogene TRBV3-2), with D perhaps TRBD1 (6 bases). The CDR3 spans 16 residues. The germline V and J ends were trimmed by 3 bases and 3 bases, with 16 bases remaining between them. Germline V lookup: CDR1 LGHDT, CDR2 YNNKEL (reference sequence). This CDR3 is CASSQFAGVSTDTQYF. CDR3 nucleotide sequence: TGTGCCAGCAGCCAGTTCGCAGGGGTTTCAACAGATACGCAGTATTTT.

This chain links TRBV6-2 or TRBV6-3 with TRBJ2-1; TRBD2 agrees at 13 bases. This CDR3 is built from 17 residues. With 6 bases clipped from V and 8 bases from J, the junction kept 13 bases outside the gene matches. Germline V gene sequence: CDR1 MNHEY, CDR2 SVGEGT. The CDR3 is CASSSPWTSGGDDEQFF. CDR3 nucleotide sequence: TGTGCCAGCAGCTCTCCCTGGACTAGCGGGGGTGACGATGAGCAGTTCTTC.

V and J are TRBV7-9 and TRBJ2-3; D is uncertain. The ends were cut back, 0 bases at V and 0 bases at J, with 4 bases in the middle. This CDR3 region has 14 residues. Germline assignment: CDR1 SEHNR and CDR2 FQNEAQ (reference sequence). The CDR3 DNA sequence: TGTGCCAGCAGCTTAGCGCGGAGCACAGATACGCAGTATTTT. It encodes CASSLARSTDTQYF.

DNA for the CDR3: TGTGCCAGCAGCCAAGTTTACAGAGCTTTCACAGATACGCAGTATTTT. The encoded protein is CASSQVYRAFTDTQYF. V is TRBV3-1 (or the pseudogene TRBV3-2) and J is TRBJ2-3; no definite D call. Trimming stripped 1 base from V and 2 bases from J, with 13 bases between. CDR3 length: 16 residues. Looked up from germline, CDR1 is LGHDT and CDR2 is YNNKEL (reference sequence).

This clone was observed many times. This chain connects TRBV27 to TRBJ2-2; 7 bases map to TRBD2. Germline-derived CDR1 and CDR2 are MNHEY and SMNVEV (reference sequence). CDR3 length: 14 amino acids. Trimming took 9 bases from V and 5 from J; bases not matched to a gene: 9. CDR3 coding DNA: TGTGCCAGTTATGGGAGGGAGGGTACCGGGGAGCTGTTTTTT. The encoded protein is CASYGREGTGELFF.

V gene TRBV6-1 combines with J gene TRBJ1-3; D is perhaps TRBD1 (6 bases). V gave up 3 bases and J gave up 15 bases, with 21 bases separating them. The CDR3 length is 14 residues. Germline V gene data show CDR1 as MNHNS and CDR2 as SASEGT. CDR3 sequence: CASSDPGAAGGRYF. In DNA, the CDR3 is TGTGCCAGCAGTGACCCCGGGGCCGCGGGGGGCCGATATTTT.

V and J are TRBV19 and TRBJ2-1, with 10 bases aligning to TRBD1. With V trimmed by 4 bases and J by 15 bases, 12 bases remained unmatched. This CDR3 has 14 residues. CDR1 LNHDA and CDR2 SQIVND come from the germline V gene (reference sequence). DNA of the CDR3: TGTGCCAGTAGTACAGACAGGGGGCTGCAGGTCCGGTTCTTC. Amino acids: CASSTDRGLQVRFF.

The V gene is TRBV7-2, the J gene TRBJ2-7; 8 nucleotides align to TRBD2. The ends lost 4 bases at V and 4 bases at J; junction bases unmatched: 12. Germline V gives CDR1 SGHTA, CDR2 FQGNSA. There are 16 residues in the CDR3. The CDR3 nucleotides are TGTGCCAGCAGCTCCGGGGGGGGGCGCGGTCTGTACGAGCAGTACTTC. Its protein product is CASSSGGGRGLYEQYF.

This chain links TRBV10-3 with TRBJ1-5; the D is unclear. Germline values: CDR1 ENHRY, CDR2 SYGVKD. The CDR3 totals 14 residues. Trimming removed 2 bases at V and 2 bases at J, with 7 bases between. The CDR3 protein is CAISEHQGNQPQHF. DNA for the CDR3: TGTGCCATCAGTGAGCACCAGGGCAATCAGCCCCAGCATTTT.

The chain links TRBV2 to TRBJ2-7; 8 bases are shared with TRBD1. The CDR3 contains 15 residues. CDR1 is SNHLY and CDR2 is FYNNEI in the germline V gene. The junction had 7 bases not matched to a gene; V was cut back by 6 bases and J by 0 bases. CDR3 sequence: CASSGQGKSSYEQYF. CDR3 coding DNA: TGTGCCAGCAGCGGACAGGGCAAGAGCTCCTACGAGCAGTACTTC.

The J gene is TRBJ1-1, the V gene TRBV7-3; D ambiguous. CDR3 length: 13 amino acids. Trimming took 2 bases from V and 1 from J, leaving 5 bases between them. Germline lookup yields CDR1 SGHTA and CDR2 FQGTGA. As DNA, the CDR3 is TGTGCCAGCAGCTTACAGGCGAACACTGAAGCTTTCTTT. Amino acid sequence: CASSLQANTEAFF.

The rearrangement links TRBV4-2 to TRBJ1-5; D is undetermined. V gave up 0 bases and J gave up 9 bases, with 9 bases separating them. The CDR3 extends over 13 amino acids. Germline V lookup: CDR1 LGHNA, CDR2 YNFKEQ. The CDR3 region is CASSQDVELPQHF. CDR3 sequence (DNA): TGTGCCAGCAGCCAAGATGTGGAGTTGCCCCAGCATTTT.

The chain recombines TRBV2 with TRBJ2-2, with 9 bases lining up with TRBD2. From germline, CDR1 is SNHLY and CDR2 FYNNEI. Trimming took 5 bases from V and 2 from J; bases not matched to a gene: 6. This CDR3 comprises 16 residues. CDR3 in amino acids: CASSIRGGANTGELFF. CDR3 nucleotides: TGTGCCAGCAGTATCCGCGGGGGGGCCAACACCGGGGAGCTGTTTTTT.

V gene TRBV19 combines with J gene TRBJ1-2; a weak D match, TRBD1 (6 bases). The length of the CDR3 is 15 residues. The V end lost 5 bases, the J end lost 5 bases, and 18 bases lay between the germline ends. Germline lookup yields CDR1 LNHDA and CDR2 SQIVND (reference sequence). CDR3 DNA sequence: TGTGCCAGTAGTTACTCAGGGGCCTCGAAGTATGGCTACACCTTC. Its protein is CASSYSGASKYGYTF.

This rearrangement joins TRBV5-1 to TRBJ2-3; TRBD1 aligns across 7 bases. V lost 1 base to trimming and J lost 2 bases; unmatched junction nucleotides: 4. The CDR3 sequence is 15 residues long. CDR1 SGHRS and CDR2 YFSETQ come from the germline V gene. Here the CDR3 reads CASSLSGGVTDTQYF. CDR3 coding DNA: TGCGCCAGCAGCTTGTCAGGGGGAGTCACAGATACGCAGTATTTT.

J is TRBJ1-6 and V is TRBV9, with a weak D call TRBD1 (5 bases). Germline V lookup: CDR1 SGDLS, CDR2 YYNGEE. V was cut by 0 bases and J by 0 bases, with 16 bases left in between. CDR3 length: 19 amino acids. CDR3 in amino acids: CASSVATGGPFSYNSPLHF. The CDR3 DNA sequence: TGTGCCAGCAGCGTAGCTACGGGGGGTCCATTCTCCTATAATTCACCCCTCCACTTT.